The clone carrying this T cell receptor (beta chain) showed up many times. Its specificity is not known. The data were taken from a study of CD8 T cells in ankylosing spondylitis. Overall study findings and caveats: Blood from ankylosing spondylitis patients appeared to carry a characteristic roughly eight-variant TCR beta motif. Before this, some motif variants had been reported in reactive arthritis synovial fluid and blood. Matched ankylosing spondylitis synovial fluid reportedly contained a significantly enriched population of disease-linked clones.

The CDR3 covers 11 residues. V gave up 7 bases and J gave up 7 bases, with 10 bases separating them. The V gene's germline CDR1 is KGHDR and CDR2 SFDVKD. Quantitative 5'-RACE with molecular barcodes generated TCR beta libraries. Each CDR3 protein is one row after TCRdb ran MiXCR on the 5' RACE reads. The repertoire holds approximately 250,000 distinct CDR3 sequences, roughly 8.2% seen once, with approximately 5% in the top ten. The sample consisted of blood, either unsorted or a sorted T cell fraction (not recorded which). The chain carries TRBV24-1 and TRBJ2-7, with D possibly being TRBD1 (6 bases). The origin of this receptor is a female donor with ankylosing spondylitis or in good health (not recorded which). The CDR3 nucleotides read TGTGCCACCAGCGACAGGTTTGAGCAGTACTTC. This encodes CATSDRFEQYF.